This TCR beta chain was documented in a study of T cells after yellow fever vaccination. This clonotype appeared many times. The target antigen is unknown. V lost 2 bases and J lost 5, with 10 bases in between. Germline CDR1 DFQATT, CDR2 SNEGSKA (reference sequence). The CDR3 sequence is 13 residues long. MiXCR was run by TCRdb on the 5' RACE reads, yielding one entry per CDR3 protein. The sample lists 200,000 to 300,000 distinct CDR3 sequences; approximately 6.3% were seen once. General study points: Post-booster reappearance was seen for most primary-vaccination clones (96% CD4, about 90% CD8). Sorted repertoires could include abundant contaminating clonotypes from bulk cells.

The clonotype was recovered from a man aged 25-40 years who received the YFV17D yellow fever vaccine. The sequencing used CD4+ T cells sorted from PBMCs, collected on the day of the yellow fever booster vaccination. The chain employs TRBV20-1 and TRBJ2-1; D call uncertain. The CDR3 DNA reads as TGCAGTGCTAGAACACCGGCTAACAATGAGCAGTTCTTC. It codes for CSARTPANNEQFF.